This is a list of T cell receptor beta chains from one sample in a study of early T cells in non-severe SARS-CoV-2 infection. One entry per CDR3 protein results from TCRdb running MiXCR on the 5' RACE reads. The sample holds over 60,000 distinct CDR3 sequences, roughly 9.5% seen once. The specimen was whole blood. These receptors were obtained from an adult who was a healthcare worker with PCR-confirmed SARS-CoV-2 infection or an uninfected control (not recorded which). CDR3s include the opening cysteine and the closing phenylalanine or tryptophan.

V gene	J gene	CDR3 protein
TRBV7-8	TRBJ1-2	CASSLTPPGADRAYGYTF
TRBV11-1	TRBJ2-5	CASSRNQETQYF
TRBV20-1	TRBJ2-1	CSAPRSRASYNEQFF
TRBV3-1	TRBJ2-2	CASSRGLAGSNTGELFF
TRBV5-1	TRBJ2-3	CASSLAAGARDTQYF
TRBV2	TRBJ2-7	CASSQLQVYEQYF
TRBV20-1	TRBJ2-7	CSARAGYEQYF
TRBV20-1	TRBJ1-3	CSVPGQISGNTIYF
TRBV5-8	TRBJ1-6	CASSTNRGSYNSPLHF
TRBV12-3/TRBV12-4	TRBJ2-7	CASSFLDGYEQYF
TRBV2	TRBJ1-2	CASSGDRGRNGGYTF